This T cell receptor beta chain was found in a study of blood T cell repertoires in COVID-19 (dated by TCRdb to about 2020). The study in broad terms: The collaborator samples originated in the United States, Italy and Spain and spanned the acute and convalescent phases of COVID-19. The prospective study material was composed of cDNA or gDNA derived from T cells, B-cell-depleted T cells, or PBMCs. A freely available public database, intended as a resource for researchers studying the immune response to SARS-CoV-2, is where the repertoires were released. The dataset comprised deeply sampled blood TCRbeta repertoires from subjects exposed to, actively infected with, or recovered from COVID-19. The samples were drawn from two sources: the first 160 participants of the ongoing ImmuneRACE study, and 1,254 subjects contributed by 6 global collaborators. A de-identified subject ID, COVID-19 status, age in years and sex were almost always included in the sample metadata. Where available, HLA class I and class II types were taken from metadata supplied by the sample provider and were not determined by assay-based typing.

The immunoSEQ Assay, a bias-controlled multiplex PCR, was used to amplify TCRbeta CDR3 regions from genomic DNA. Regarding the original processing steps: Nucleated cell counts per sample were estimated from amplification of reference gene primers within the assay. Sequence reads were collapsed and filtered to measure the absolute abundance of every unique TCRbeta CDR3 rearrangement. For each sample, productive Simpson clonality was calculated by taking the square root of Simpson's diversity index across productive rearrangements. TCRdb carries this immuneACCESS record with in-frame sequences only. Its versions omit some clonotypes, under half of them owing to an unresolved V gene in the studies checked, with the rest unexplained. V and J calls and clone size are those listed in that table; D and trimming were worked out from the DNA. Across this sample there are a few hundred thousand clones, with around nine tenths seen only once. The ten largest clones capture 0.8% to 0.85% of the sample.

In the case of this clone: Its antigen is not yet known. Base-call qualities are not available, and no considerably larger clone is one nucleotide away.

One collaborating source in Seattle enrolled patients while the patients were actively infected and followed the patients over time throughout the course of disease. Collaborating institutions collected whole blood in K2EDTA tubes following their own protocols. For TCRbeta analysis, collaborators shipped samples as frozen whole blood, isolated PBMCs, or DNA extracted from either of those sample types. Taken from cysteine to phenylalanine, the CDR3 has 17 residues. Only the CDR3 region is kept as DNA, spanning 51 bases read in frame from base 1. Trimmed from V: 0 bases; trimmed from J: 4 bases; junction bases lacking a gene match: 9. CDR1 and CDR2, looked up from the germline V gene, are LGHNA and YNFKEQ. The paper as a whole reports these results and caveats: How much clinical and demographic metadata was included differed by source and by participant, and the metadata was provided uncurated.

The clonotype comes from a man aged 18 to 29 with COVID-19, enrolled during active disease. The specimen was peripheral blood. The chain was built from TRBV4-2 and TRBJ2-3; 8 bases in the middle match TRBD2. The CDR3 reads CASSQDSTSAVADTQYF. At the DNA level, the sequence is TGTGCCAGCAGCCAAGATTCGACTAGCGCCGTCGCAGATACGCAGTATTTT.